The 3 T cell receptor beta chains given below trace back to one sample, sequenced in a study of T cells in Graves' hyperthyroidism and ophthalmopathy. TCR beta CDR3 region amplification was performed from RNA transcripts. A set of HTBI primers served as the primers for a first-round RT-PCR of the TCR CDR3. Each CDR3 protein is one row after TCRdb ran MiXCR on the multiplex PCR reads. The sample consists of more than 450,000 distinct CDR3 sequences, just under 20% of them appearing once. The sample comprised blood. Receptor source: a man aged 35 to 55 with Graves' ophthalmopathy.

The CDR3 loop reads CASSPPASGRSNEQFF. DNA for the CDR3: TGTGCCAGCTCCCCCCCAGCTAGCGGGAGATCCAATGAGCAGTTCTTC. The chain joins TRBV18 to TRBJ2-1; 10 bases match TRBD2. Germline CDR1 is KGHSH and CDR2 is LQKENI. V was clipped by 6 bases and J by 6 bases; unmatched bases: 11. The CDR3 extends over 16 amino acids.

V gene TRBV29-1 combines with J gene TRBJ2-5, with D possibly being TRBD2 (7 bases). Germline values: CDR1 SQVTM, CDR2 ANQGSEA. V dropped 3 bases and J dropped 4 bases, with 12 bases sitting between them. The CDR3 has 13 residues. The CDR3: CSVESRGGETQYF. The CDR3 DNA is TGCAGCGTTGAGTCGAGGGGGGGAGAGACCCAGTACTTC.

V usage is TRBV6-1 and J usage is TRBJ2-7; the match to TRBD2 covers 7 bases. Germline V lookup: CDR1 MNHNS, CDR2 SASEGT. The ends lost 6 bases at V and 1 base at J; junction bases unmatched: 6. This CDR3 is 14 amino acids long. CDR3: CASRMTSSSYEQYF. DNA for the CDR3: TGTGCCAGCAGGATGACTAGCTCTTCCTACGAGCAGTACTTC.